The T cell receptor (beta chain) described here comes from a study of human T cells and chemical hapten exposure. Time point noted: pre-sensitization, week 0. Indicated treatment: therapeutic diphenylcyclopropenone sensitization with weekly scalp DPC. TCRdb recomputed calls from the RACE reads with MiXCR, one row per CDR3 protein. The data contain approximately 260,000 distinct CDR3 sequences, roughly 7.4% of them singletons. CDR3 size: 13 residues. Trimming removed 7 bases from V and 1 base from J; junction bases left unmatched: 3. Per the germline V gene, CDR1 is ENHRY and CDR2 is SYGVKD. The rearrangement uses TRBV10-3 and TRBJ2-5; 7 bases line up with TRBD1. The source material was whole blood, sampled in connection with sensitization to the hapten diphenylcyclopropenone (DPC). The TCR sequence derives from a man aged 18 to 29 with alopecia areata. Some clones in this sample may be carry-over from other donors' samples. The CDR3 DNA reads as TGTGCCATCAAGGGACAGCTCCAAGAGACCCAGTACTTC. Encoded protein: CAIKGQLQETQYF.